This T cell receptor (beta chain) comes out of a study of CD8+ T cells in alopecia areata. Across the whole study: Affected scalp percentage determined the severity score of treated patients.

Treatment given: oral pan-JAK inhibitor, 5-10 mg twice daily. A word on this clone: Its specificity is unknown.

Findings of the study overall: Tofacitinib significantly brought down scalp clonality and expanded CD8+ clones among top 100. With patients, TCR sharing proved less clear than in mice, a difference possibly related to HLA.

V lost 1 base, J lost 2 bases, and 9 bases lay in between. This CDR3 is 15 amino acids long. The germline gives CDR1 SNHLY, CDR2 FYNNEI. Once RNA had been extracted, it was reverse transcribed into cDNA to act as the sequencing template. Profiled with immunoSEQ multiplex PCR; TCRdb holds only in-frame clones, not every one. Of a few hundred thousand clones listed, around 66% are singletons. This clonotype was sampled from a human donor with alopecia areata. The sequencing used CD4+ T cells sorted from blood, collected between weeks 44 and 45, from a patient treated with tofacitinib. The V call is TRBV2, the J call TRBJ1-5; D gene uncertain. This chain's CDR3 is CASSEGAGGNQPQHF. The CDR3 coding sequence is TGTGCCAGCAGTGAAGGTGCCGGGGGCAATCAGCCCCAGCATTTT.